A selection of T cell receptor beta chains follows, all from one sample in a study of blood T cell repertoires in COVID-19. The repertoire was sequenced with immunoSEQ multiplex PCR; TCRdb's copy has only in-frame clones and lacks some. The sample lists a few hundred thousand clones, roughly 87% occurring once. Sequenced: PBMCs or T cells enriched from blood (not recorded which). These receptors originate from a woman aged 30 to 39 who had recovered from COVID-19. Both conserved end residues are part of each CDR3. A D gene is named only where the DNA matches it firmly. Expanded clones get a size class; other rows say once, few or many, or leave the size out.

cdr3_nt cdr3_aa d_call j_call clone_size v_call
TGTGCCAGTAGTATAAAGGCCCGGGACAGGGGCAGGTACTATGGCTACACCTTC CASSIKARDRGRYYGYTF TRBD1 TRBJ1-2 . TRBV19
TGTGCCAGCAGCACTCTAACAGGGGGCCTGAGCTCTGGAAACACCATATATTTT CASSTLTGGLSSGNTIYF TRBD1 TRBJ1-3 . TRBV5-5
TGTGCCACCAGTGATTTGGACAGGGGCTATGGCTACACCTTC CATSDLDRGYGYTF TRBD1 TRBJ1-2 . TRBV24-1
TGTGCCAGCAGTGTTGTCGGCGGGAGTGTCTACGAGCAGTACTTC CASSVVGGSVYEQYF TRBD2 TRBJ2-7 . TRBV2
TGTGCCAGCAGTTTATCTGGGACAGTGGGTCTTTTGAACACTGAAGCTTTCTTT CASSLSGTVGLLNTEAFF TRBD1 TRBJ1-1 . TRBV28
TGTGCCAGCAGCCAAGATGGGTCGCGGGAGACCCAGTACTTC CASSQDGSRETQYF . TRBJ2-5 few TRBV3-1/TRBV3-2
TGTGCCAGCAGCCAAGCGTCGAACGGGGGTTCACCCCTCCACTTT CASSQASNGGSPLHF . TRBJ1-6 . TRBV3-1/TRBV3-2
TGCGCCAGCAGCCCTACCGAGTTTAAACTGTTTTTT CASSPTEFKLFF . TRBJ1-4 . TRBV4-1
TGTGCCATCAGATGGGGGGGTCCGGGTGACACTGAAGCTTTCTTT CAIRWGGPGDTEAFF . TRBJ1-1 few TRBV10-3
TGTGCCAGCAGCTCGACAGGGAATTCACCCCTCCACTTT CASSSTGNSPLHF TRBD1 TRBJ1-6 . TRBV6-5
TGCGCCAGCAGCTTGGAAATTAGCGGGGGGCCTAGCTCCTACAATGAGCAGTTCTTC CASSLEISGGPSSYNEQFF TRBD2 TRBJ2-1 . TRBV5-1
TGTGCCAGCAGCTCACTAGCGGGAACGCACATTCAGTACTTC CASSSLAGTHIQYF TRBD2 TRBJ2-4 . TRBV28
TGCAGCGTTGGAGCCCCTAGCGGGAGAATAGGTGAGCAGTTCTTC CSVGAPSGRIGEQFF TRBD2 TRBJ2-1 . TRBV29-1
TGTGCCAGCTCACCGTCCGACAGGGCCGGTTTTGAAAAACTGTTTTTT CASSPSDRAGFEKLFF TRBD1 TRBJ1-4 . TRBV18
TGTGCCAGCAGCGCAGCGACAGATTCACCCCTCCACTTT CASSAATDSPLHF . TRBJ1-6 . TRBV9
TGTGCCAGCAGTTACTCGCTAGCGGAGACCTACGAGCAGTACTTC CASSYSLAETYEQYF TRBD2 TRBJ2-7 . TRBV6-5
TGCGCCAGCAGCCAAGGACTAGCGGGAGGGCCGGATGAGCAGTTCTTC CASSQGLAGGPDEQFF TRBD2 TRBJ2-1 few TRBV4-1
TGTGCCAGCAGCCCGGGGACAGGGCTCTACGAGCAGTACTTC CASSPGTGLYEQYF TRBD1 TRBJ2-7 once TRBV7-9
TGTGCCAGCAGTCCGGTACAGGGTCCAATCGAACTCACAGATACGCAGTATTTT CASSPVQGPIELTDTQYF . TRBJ2-3 . TRBV6-2/TRBV6-3
TGTGCCAGCAGCCCCCAGAGGTCATTCAATCAGCCCCAGCATTTT CASSPQRSFNQPQHF . TRBJ1-5 . TRBV28
TGTGCCAGCAGCATCCGGGACACAGCAACTAATGAAAAACTGTTTTTT CASSIRDTATNEKLFF . TRBJ1-4 . TRBV7-9
TGCGCCAGCAGCCTAGACGGGTTTCAGCCCCAGCATTTT CASSLDGFQPQHF . TRBJ1-5 . TRBV5-1
TGCGCCAGCAGCTTGGCAGGAGGGATCTATGGCTACACCTTC CASSLAGGIYGYTF . TRBJ1-2 . TRBV5-1
TGTGCCAGCAGCTTAGAAGGGACAGGAGGTTCACCCCTCCACTTT CASSLEGTGGSPLHF TRBD1 TRBJ1-6 . TRBV7-9
TGTGCCAGCCAAGTAGGGGAGGCCTACAATGAGCAGTTCTTC CASQVGEAYNEQFF . TRBJ2-1 . TRBV2
TGTGCCAGCAGCACCGGGACAGGGGGTCAGGGCGAGCAGTACTTC CASSTGTGGQGEQYF TRBD1 TRBJ2-7 . TRBV7-9
TGTGCCAGCAAGTTGGCGACAGCTTTAAGGGGCTACACCTTC CASKLATALRGYTF . TRBJ1-2 few TRBV28
TGTGCCAGCAGCGTAAGGGGGAACACCGGGGAGCTGTTTTTT CASSVRGNTGELFF . TRBJ2-2 . TRBV9
TGCGCCAGCAGCCAAAGGCCTAGCCCGCCCAATGAGCAGTTCTTC CASSQRPSPPNEQFF . TRBJ2-1 few TRBV4-1
TGTGCCAGCAGTTTACGGAGGGGTTGGGGGAACACTGAAGCTTTCTTT CASSLRRGWGNTEAFF . TRBJ1-1 once TRBV28
TGTGCCAGCTCGGGGATTTCTAACTATGGCTACACCTTC CASSGISNYGYTF . TRBJ1-2 . TRBV25-1
TGCGCCAGCAGCTTGGTAGGGGCGGACACCATATATTTT CASSLVGADTIYF . TRBJ1-3 . TRBV5-1
TGTGCCAGCAGTTTAGGTGCAGGGGACTATGGCTACACCTTC CASSLGAGDYGYTF . TRBJ1-2 . TRBV28
TGTGCCAGCTCACCAGTAACAGGACAGGGCCCCTATGGCTACACCTTC CASSPVTGQGPYGYTF TRBD1 TRBJ1-2 . TRBV18
TGTGCCAGCAGCGCAAGATACGGGACAGCCCACTATGGCTACACCTTC CASSARYGTAHYGYTF TRBD1 TRBJ1-2 . TRBV3-1/TRBV3-2